The 29 T cell receptor beta chains below were found in one sample sequenced in a study of cytotoxic CD8 clonotypes in ibrutinib-treated CLL. Only in-frame clones appear in the TCRdb table, and some are missing; sequencing was by immunoSEQ multiplex PCR. The sample holds around 160,000 clones, around nine tenths seen once. The sequenced sample was PBMCs, obtained at disease progression, from a patient treated with ibrutinib. These receptors all stem from a human donor with chronic lymphocytic leukemia.

V is TRBV29-1 and J is TRBJ2-1; D gene uncertain. The length of the CDR3 is 13 residues. Trimming cost V 7 bases and J 5 bases, with 15 bases left between them. The V gene's germline CDR1 is SQVTM and CDR2 ANQGSEA. CDR3 sequence (DNA): TGCAGCGCTACACCACGGCTAGACAATGAGCAGTTCTTC. The encoded protein is CSATPRLDNEQFF.

The chain combines TRBV11-2 with TRBJ2-5; D not resolved. The germline V gene encodes CDR1 SGHAT and CDR2 FQNNGV. The CDR3 covers 14 residues. V shed 5 bases and J shed 2 bases, with 12 bases lying between them. The CDR3 loop reads CASSILGGQETQYF. DNA for the CDR3: TGTGCCAGCAGCATACTGGGCGGTCAAGAGACCCAGTACTTC.

The rearrangement links TRBV7-9 to TRBJ2-5; D might be TRBD2 (6 bases). Germline lookup yields CDR1 SEHNR and CDR2 FQNEAQ (reference sequence). Trimming stripped 3 bases from V and 5 bases from J, with 13 bases between. CDR3 length: 14 residues. The CDR3: CASSFGSGGETQYF. The CDR3 coding sequence is TGTGCCAGCAGCTTCGGGTCAGGAGGGGAGACCCAGTACTTC.

The chain carries TRBV5-4 and TRBJ2-5, with 7 bases identical to TRBD1. V was clipped by 2 bases and J by 6 bases; unmatched bases: 4. The CDR3 runs to 13 residues. In germline, CDR1 is SGHNT, CDR2 YYREEE (reference sequence). This CDR3 is CASSLQGTQTQYF. CDR3 in DNA: TGTGCCAGCAGCTTACAGGGGACCCAGACCCAGTACTTC.

The CDR3 sequence: CASSMDSYSNQPQHF. CDR3 DNA: TGTGCCAGCAGCATGGACAGCTATAGCAATCAGCCCCAGCATTTT. The chain couples TRBV11-2 to TRBJ1-5; weak D call: TRBD1 (6 bases). This CDR3 region has 15 residues. Germline V gene sequence: CDR1 SGHAT, CDR2 FQNNGV. V was cut by 5 bases and J by 0 bases, with 11 bases left in between. The full variable domain, in which reference TRBV11-2 and TRBJ1-5 provide the parts outside the CDR3, is EAGVAQSPRYKIIEKRQSVAFWCNPISGHATLYWYQQILGQGPKLLIQFQNNGVVDDSQLPKDRFSAERLKGVDSTLKIQPAKLEDSAVYLCASSMDSYSNQPQHFGDGTRLSIL.

The rearrangement links TRBV9 to TRBJ2-3, with D unclear. The CDR3 extends over 14 amino acids. Per germline, CDR1 SGDLS and CDR2 YYNGEE. Trimming removed 4 bases from V and 6 bases from J, with 15 bases in between. The CDR3 nucleotides read TGTGCCAGCAGCCTAGAGCGATTCCCCGATACGCAGTATTTT. Translating it yields CASSLERFPDTQYF.

J is TRBJ1-3 and V is TRBV11-3, with D hard to call. CDR1 and CDR2 (germline): SGHNT, YENEEA. The CDR3 length is 17 residues. Trimming took off 1 base at V and 8 bases at J, with 21 bases between the two ends. Written as DNA, the CDR3 is TGTGCCAGCAGCTTAGCTCTCGGACGGAGGGCCGGAGACACCATATATTTT. It specifies CASSLALGRRAGDTIYF.

J is TRBJ2-6 and V is TRBV2; maybe TRBD2 (5 bases). Germline V CDR1 and CDR2: SNHLY, FYNNEI. Trimming took off 5 bases at V and 2 bases at J, with 13 bases between the two ends. CDR3 length: 16 amino acids. CDR3: CASSLAGVPGANVLTF. The CDR3 nucleotides read TGTGCCAGCAGTTTGGCGGGTGTTCCTGGGGCCAACGTCCTGACTTTC.

The chain couples TRBV6-1 to TRBJ2-7, with 10 bases identical to TRBD2. The germline V gene encodes CDR1 MNHNS and CDR2 SASEGT. With V trimmed by 2 bases and J by 3 bases, 1 base remained unmatched. This CDR3 is 14 amino acids long. The CDR3 reads CASSERTSGYEQYF. In nucleotides, the CDR3 is TGTGCCAGCAGTGAAAGGACTAGCGGCTACGAGCAGTACTTC.

The chain recombines TRBV27 with TRBJ1-1, with a weak D call TRBD1 (6 bases). Trimming shortened V by 3 bases and J by 4 bases, and 9 bases separated the two germline ends. The germline V gene encodes CDR1 MNHEY and CDR2 SMNVEV (reference sequence). The CDR3 is 13 amino acids. The CDR3 DNA reads TGTGCCAGCAGTTTGCTGGGGGCCACTGAAGCTTTCTTT. Its protein is CASSLLGATEAFF.

The rearrangement links TRBV7-3 to TRBJ1-1, with a tentative D call TRBD1 (5 bases). The length of the CDR3 is 15 residues. V gave up 1 base and J gave up 6 bases, with 15 bases separating them. Germline V gives CDR1 SGHTA, CDR2 FQGTGA. The CDR3 region has the DNA TGTGCCAGCAGCTTAAAGGCCCAGGGAACCCCTGAAGCTTTCTTT. Translated: CASSLKAQGTPEAFF.

This chain uses TRBV19 with TRBJ1-5; TRBD1 agrees at 7 bases. The CDR3 runs 13 residues. Per germline, CDR1 LNHDA and CDR2 SQIVND (reference sequence). Germline trimming cut 4 bases from V and 6 bases from J; bases unmatched to any gene: 3. CDR3 sequence: CASSNQGVQPQHF. CDR3 in DNA: TGTGCCAGTAGTAATCAGGGGGTTCAGCCCCAGCATTTT.

A note on this clone: Other DNA sequences in the same sample also yield this CDR3. The chain carries TRBV30 and TRBJ2-7, with D hard to call. V gave up 3 bases and J gave up 1 base, with 7 bases separating them. The germline CDR1 and CDR2 sequences are GTSNPN and SVGIG (reference sequence). The CDR3 is 12 residues long. The CDR3 nucleotides are TGTGCCTGGAGCCCGCGGTCCTACGAGCAGTACTTC. Translation gives CAWSPRSYEQYF.

V gene TRBV7-9 combines with J gene TRBJ2-5, with unresolved D. Trimming left V 1 base short and J 4 bases short, with 4 bases between. This CDR3 is 12 amino acids long. CDR1 and CDR2 from the germline V gene are SEHNR and FQNEAQ (reference sequence). CDR3 coding DNA: TGTGCCAGCAGCTTAGTCGCAGAGACCCAGTACTTC. Amino acids: CASSLVAETQYF.

The chain uses TRBV2 and TRBJ1-3; the D gene is possibly TRBD1 (6 bases). The germline V gene has CDR1 SNHLY and CDR2 FYNNEI. The V end lost 1 base, the J end lost 4 bases, and 11 bases lay between the germline ends. This CDR3 has 15 residues. The CDR3 protein is CASSEGWGPGNTIYF. In DNA, the CDR3 is TGTGCCAGCAGTGAAGGATGGGGGCCAGGAAACACCATATATTTT.

The chain has TRBV30 and TRBJ1-2; 8 nucleotides match TRBD1. Germline V gives CDR1 GTSNPN, CDR2 SVGIG (reference sequence). This CDR3 has 13 amino acids. The trim removed 4 bases at V and 8 bases at J, leaving 9 bases unmatched. CDR3 nucleotide sequence: TGTGCCTGGACGGTACGGACAGGGAAAGGCTACACCTTC. Translation gives CAWTVRTGKGYTF.

The CDR3 nucleotides are TGCAGCGTTGAGTCCCAGCGGGGATACAATGAGCAGTTCTTC. Amino acid sequence: CSVESQRGYNEQFF. The V and J genes are TRBV29-1 and TRBJ2-1, with TRBD2 matching 7 bases. Germline-derived CDR1 and CDR2 are SQVTM and ANQGSEA. Trimming at V came to 3 bases and at J to 4 bases, leaving 6 bases not matched to a gene. CDR3 length: 14 amino acids.

The rearrangement joins TRBV27 to TRBJ2-3, with 8 nucleotides matching TRBD1. CDR3 length: 13 residues. Trimming took 6 bases from V and 1 from J; bases not matched to a gene: 0. In germline, CDR1 is MNHEY, CDR2 SMNVEV (reference sequence). The DNA of the CDR3 is TGTGCCAGCAGGGGACAGGGCACAGATACGCAGTATTTT. Residues: CASRGQGTDTQYF.

This clone was detected only once. This chain uses TRBV5-1 with TRBJ2-1; D is possibly TRBD1 or TRBD2 (6 bases each). Germline values: CDR1 SGHRS, CDR2 YFSETQ. CDR3 length: 15 residues. Trimming pared 4 bases from V and 4 bases from J, leaving 15 bases between. CDR3 bases: TGCGCCAGCAGCACCCAGGGGACTCTTTACAATGAGCAGTTCTTC. Its translation: CASSTQGTLYNEQFF.

CDR3: CASSLSTGGGYTF. CDR3 DNA: TGTGCCAGCAGTTTATCGACAGGGGGGGGCTACACCTTC. The genes are TRBV27 and TRBJ1-2; TRBD1 aligns across 9 bases. With 0 bases clipped from V and 8 bases from J, the junction kept 1 base outside the gene matches. This CDR3 comprises 13 residues. Germline V gene data show CDR1 as MNHEY and CDR2 as SMNVEV (reference sequence).

This clone came up once. The V call is TRBV2, the J call TRBJ2-1; 7 bases fit TRBD1. J lost 4 bases, V lost 10 bases, and 10 bases had no gene match. The CDR3 covers 14 residues. The germline V gene has CDR1 SNHLY and CDR2 FYNNEI. CDR3 region: CATPPGTEYNEQFF. DNA for the CDR3: TGTGCCACCCCACCCGGGACAGAGTACAATGAGCAGTTCTTC.

V gene TRBV30 combines with J gene TRBJ2-3, with 8 positions matching TRBD2. Looked up from germline, CDR1 is GTSNPN and CDR2 is SVGIG (reference sequence). The CDR3 consists of 15 residues. Germline trimming cut 3 bases from V and 3 bases from J; bases unmatched to any gene: 8. CDR3 protein: CAWSPAGAGTDTQYF. The CDR3 DNA follows: TGTGCCTGGAGCCCAGCGGGAGCAGGGACAGATACGCAGTATTTT.

V gene TRBV4-2 combines with J gene TRBJ2-1; D remains ambiguous. Trimming took off 7 bases at V and 8 bases at J, with 12 bases between the two ends. Germline V gene data show CDR1 as LGHNA and CDR2 as YNFKEQ. This CDR3 region has 12 residues. CDR3 amino acids: CASKSEIHEQFF. CDR3 nucleotides: TGTGCCAGCAAGTCCGAAATCCATGAGCAGTTCTTC.

This clone was recorded once. The chain uses TRBV7-2 and TRBJ2-4; TRBD2 aligns across 7 bases. Germline-derived CDR1 and CDR2 are SGHTA and FQGNSA. The CDR3 is 16 residues long. With V trimmed by 6 bases and J by 10 bases, 18 bases remained unmatched. As DNA, the CDR3 is TGTGCCAGCAGTCGTCCTGGGACTACGGCTATTGATATTCAGTACTTC. Its protein is CASSRPGTTAIDIQYF. The whole variable domain, remainder taken from reference TRBV7-2 and TRBJ2-4, is GAGVSQSPSNKVTEKGKDVELRCDPISGHTALYWYRQSLGQGLEFLIYFQGNSAPDKSGLPSDRFSAERTGGSVSTLTIQRTQQEDSAVYLCASSRPGTTAIDIQYFGAGTRLSVL.

The V call is TRBV25-1, the J call TRBJ2-1; 7 nucleotides align to TRBD2. The CDR3 is 14 amino acids. J lost 9 bases, V lost 8 bases, and 13 bases had no gene match. CDR1 is MGHDK and CDR2 is SYGVNS in the germline V gene. The CDR3 DNA reads as TGTGCCAGCGGTTCCTTCAGCGGGATAGGTGAGCAGTTCTTC. Translating gives CASGSFSGIGEQFF.

V is TRBV5-1 and J is TRBJ2-7; D might be TRBD2 (6 bases). In germline, CDR1 is SGHRS, CDR2 YFSETQ. The CDR3 runs 15 residues. V gave up 4 bases and J gave up 3 bases, with 17 bases separating them. This CDR3 is CASSIGSGTDYEQYF. As DNA, the CDR3 is TGCGCCAGCAGCATAGGCTCCGGGACTGACTACGAGCAGTACTTC.

The chain couples TRBV29-1 to TRBJ1-2, with D possibly being TRBD1 (5 bases). Looked up from germline, CDR1 is SQVTM and CDR2 is ANQGSEA. V was cut by 3 bases and J by 3 bases, with 11 bases left in between. This CDR3 is built from 13 residues. In DNA form, the CDR3 reads TGCAGCGTTGACAGGGCGGGGCACTATGGCTACACCTTC. Translating gives CSVDRAGHYGYTF.

The chain couples TRBV20-1 to TRBJ2-1; no clear D gene. The germline CDR1 and CDR2 sequences are DFQATT and SNEGSKA (reference sequence). Trimming took 5 bases from V and 6 from J, leaving 5 bases between them. CDR3 length: 10 amino acids. The CDR3 spells CSAPFNEQFF. As DNA, the CDR3 is TGCAGTGCTCCCTTCAATGAGCAGTTCTTC.

The genes are TRBV5-1 and TRBJ2-5; perhaps TRBD2 as D (6 bases). The CDR3 sequence is 14 residues long. Per germline, CDR1 SGHRS and CDR2 YFSETQ. V lost 0 bases and J 4 bases, leaving 10 bases between the germline ends. Written as DNA, the CDR3 is TGCGCCAGCAGCTTGGAGGCGGGACGAGAGACCCAGTACTTC. Translating it yields CASSLEAGRETQYF.